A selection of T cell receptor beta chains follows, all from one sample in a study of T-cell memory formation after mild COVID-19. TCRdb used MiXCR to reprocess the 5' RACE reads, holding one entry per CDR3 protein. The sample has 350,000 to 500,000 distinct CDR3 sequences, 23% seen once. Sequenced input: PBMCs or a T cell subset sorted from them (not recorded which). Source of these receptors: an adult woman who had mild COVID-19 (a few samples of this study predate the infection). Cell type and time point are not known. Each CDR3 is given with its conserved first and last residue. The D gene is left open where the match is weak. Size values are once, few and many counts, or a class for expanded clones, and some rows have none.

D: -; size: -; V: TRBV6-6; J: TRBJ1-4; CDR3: CASSYSRFFNEKLFF; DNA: TGTGCCAGCAGTTACTCGAGATTTTTTAATGAAAAACTGTTTTTT
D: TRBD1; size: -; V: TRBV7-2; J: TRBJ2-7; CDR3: CASSLAFESGTGLHEQYF; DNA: TGTGCCAGCAGCTTAGCGTTCGAGTCTGGGACAGGGTTGCACGAGCAGTACTTC
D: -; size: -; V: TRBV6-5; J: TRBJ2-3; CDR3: CASRDAASTDTQYF; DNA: TGTGCCAGCCGGGATGCAGCCTCCACAGATACGCAGTATTTT
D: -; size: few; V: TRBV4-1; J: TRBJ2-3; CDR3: CASSQDLAVSTDTQYF; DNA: TGCGCCAGCAGCCAAGATTTAGCGGTGAGCACAGATACGCAGTATTTT
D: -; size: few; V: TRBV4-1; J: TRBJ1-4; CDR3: CASSQDRAGATNEKLFF; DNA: TGCGCCAGCAGCCAAGATCGAGCCGGTGCAACTAATGAAAAACTGTTTTTT
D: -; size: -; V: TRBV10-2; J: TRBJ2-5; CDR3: CASSDPLWYQETQYF; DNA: TGCGCCAGCAGTGACCCCCTCTGGTACCAAGAGACCCAGTACTTC
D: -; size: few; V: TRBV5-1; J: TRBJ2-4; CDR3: CASSRPAGVTQYF; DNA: TGCGCCAGCAGCCGCCCCGCAGGGGTTACTCAGTACTTC
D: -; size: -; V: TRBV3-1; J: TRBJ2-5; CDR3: CASSQVPGRETQYF; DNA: TGTGCCAGCAGCCAAGTTCCAGGGAGGGAGACCCAGTACTTC
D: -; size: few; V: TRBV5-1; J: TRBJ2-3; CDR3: CASSLMAGSTDTQYF; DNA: TGCGCCAGCAGCTTGATGGCGGGGTCCACAGATACGCAGTATTTT
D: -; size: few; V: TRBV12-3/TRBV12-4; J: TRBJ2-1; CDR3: CASSLISSNNEQFF; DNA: TGTGCCAGCAGTTTAATCTCCAGCAACAATGAGCAGTTCTTC
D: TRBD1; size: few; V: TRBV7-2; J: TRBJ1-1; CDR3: CASSTVGTGPNTEAFF; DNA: TGTGCCAGCAGCACTGTCGGGACAGGACCGAACACTGAAGCTTTCTTT
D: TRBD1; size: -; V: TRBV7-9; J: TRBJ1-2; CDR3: CASSFGQGEGYTF; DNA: TGTGCCAGCAGCTTCGGACAGGGGGAAGGCTACACCTTC
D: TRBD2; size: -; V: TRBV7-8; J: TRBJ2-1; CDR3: CASSPGLAIFYNEQFF; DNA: TGTGCCAGCTCTCCGGGACTAGCGATTTTCTACAATGAGCAGTTCTTC
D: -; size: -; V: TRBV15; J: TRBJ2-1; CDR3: CATSRGGDQREQFF; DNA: TGTGCCACCAGCAGAGGGGGAGATCAGCGCGAGCAGTTCTTC
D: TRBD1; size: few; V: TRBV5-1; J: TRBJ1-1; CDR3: CASSYRGSANTEAFF; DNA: TGCGCCAGCAGCTACAGGGGTTCGGCGAACACTGAAGCTTTCTTT
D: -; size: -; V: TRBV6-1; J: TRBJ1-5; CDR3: CASSDRDGQPQHF; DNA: TGTGCCAGCAGTGACAGGGACGGCCAGCCCCAGCATTTT
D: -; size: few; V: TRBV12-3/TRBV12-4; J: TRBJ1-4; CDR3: CASSRQTVSTNEKLFF; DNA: TGTGCCAGCAGTCGCCAGACAGTTTCAACTAATGAAAAACTGTTTTTT
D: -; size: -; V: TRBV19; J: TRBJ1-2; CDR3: CASSRGTIQGANYGYTF; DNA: TGTGCCAGTAGTAGAGGGACCATTCAAGGGGCTAACTATGGCTACACCTTC
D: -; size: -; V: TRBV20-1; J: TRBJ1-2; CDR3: CSPRAAASYGYTF; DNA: TGCAGTCCCCGCGCCGCAGCCTCCTATGGCTACACCTTC
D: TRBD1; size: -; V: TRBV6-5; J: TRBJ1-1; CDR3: CASSKGQGAVNTEAFF; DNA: TGTGCCAGCAGTAAAGGACAGGGCGCGGTGAACACTGAAGCTTTCTTT
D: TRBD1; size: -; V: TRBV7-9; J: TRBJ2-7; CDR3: CASSSTGGESSYEQYF; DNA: TGTGCCAGCAGCTCCACAGGGGGCGAGTCGAGCTACGAGCAGTACTTC
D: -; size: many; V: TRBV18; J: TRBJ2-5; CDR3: CASSPSGETQYF; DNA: TGTGCCAGCAGCCCGTCGGGGGAGACCCAGTACTTC
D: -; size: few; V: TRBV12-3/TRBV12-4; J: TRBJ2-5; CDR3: CASSLPMETQYF; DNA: TGTGCCAGCAGTTTACCCATGGAGACCCAGTACTTC
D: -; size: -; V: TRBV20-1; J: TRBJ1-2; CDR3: CSARGDLNNYGYTF; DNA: TGCAGTGCTAGAGGCGACCTTAACAACTATGGCTACACCTTC
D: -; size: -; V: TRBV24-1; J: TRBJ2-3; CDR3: CATSDPPGRSEADTQYF; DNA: TGTGCCACCAGTGATCCCCCTGGGCGCTCCGAGGCAGATACGCAGTATTTT
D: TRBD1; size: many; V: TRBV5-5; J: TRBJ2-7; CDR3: CASSLSGDRGYEQYF; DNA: TGTGCCAGCAGCTTGTCCGGGGACAGGGGCTACGAGCAGTACTTC
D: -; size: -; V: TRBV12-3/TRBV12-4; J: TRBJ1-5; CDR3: CASSPSNRTQPQHF; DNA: TGTGCCAGCAGTCCAAGTAATCGCACTCAGCCCCAGCATTTT
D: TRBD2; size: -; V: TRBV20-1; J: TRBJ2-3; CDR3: CSARSPFRAGVLMSSTDTQYF; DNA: TGCAGTGCTAGATCCCCCTTCAGGGCGGGAGTCCTTATGAGTAGCACAGATACGCAGTATTTT
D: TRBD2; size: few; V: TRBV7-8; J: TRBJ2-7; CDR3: CASSFRGEPYEQYF; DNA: TGTGCCAGCAGCTTTCGGGGGGAACCCTACGAGCAGTACTTC
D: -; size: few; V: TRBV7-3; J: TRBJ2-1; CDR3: CASSLAEGIEQFF; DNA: TGTGCCAGCAGCTTAGCGGAAGGGATTGAGCAGTTCTTC
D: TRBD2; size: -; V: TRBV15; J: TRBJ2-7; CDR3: CATSKGLAGSYEQYF; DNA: TGTGCCACCAGCAAAGGACTAGCGGGGTCCTACGAGCAGTACTTC
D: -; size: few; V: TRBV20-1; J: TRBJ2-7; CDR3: CSAPWGAYEQYF; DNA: TGCAGTGCTCCGTGGGGGGCCTACGAGCAGTACTTC
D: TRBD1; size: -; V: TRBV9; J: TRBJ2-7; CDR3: CASSRRTGDEQYF; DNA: TGTGCCAGCAGCCGACGGACAGGGGACGAGCAGTACTTC
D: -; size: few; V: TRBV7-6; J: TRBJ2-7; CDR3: CASSPHAEYEQYF; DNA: TGTGCCAGCAGCCCCCACGCCGAGTACGAGCAGTACTTC
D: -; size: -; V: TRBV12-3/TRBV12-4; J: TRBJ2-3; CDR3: CASSFDILTDTQYF; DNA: TGTGCCAGCAGTTTTGACATCCTCACAGATACGCAGTATTTT
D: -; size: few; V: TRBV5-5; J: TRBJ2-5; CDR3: CASSLEVGTRSLGTQYF; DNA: TGTGCCAGCAGCTTGGAGGTTGGGACAAGATCCTTAGGGACCCAGTACTTC
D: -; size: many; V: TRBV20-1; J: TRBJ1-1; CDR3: CSARDYTGLGFF; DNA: TGCAGTGCTAGAGACTATACAGGGTTGGGTTTCTTT
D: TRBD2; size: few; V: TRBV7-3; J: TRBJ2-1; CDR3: CASSSGTRANEQFF; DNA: TGTGCCAGCAGCTCGGGGACTAGGGCGAATGAGCAGTTCTTC
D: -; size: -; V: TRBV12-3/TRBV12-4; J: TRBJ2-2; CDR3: CASSQVVGELFF; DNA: TGTGCCAGCAGTCAAGTGGTTGGGGAGCTGTTTTTT
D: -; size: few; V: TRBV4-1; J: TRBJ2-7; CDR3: CASSQEQLSYEQYF; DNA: TGCGCCAGCAGCCAGGAGCAGCTCTCCTACGAGCAGTACTTC
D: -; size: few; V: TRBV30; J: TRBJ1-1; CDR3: CAWRLTLWTEAFF; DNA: TGTGCCTGGAGGCTGACACTGTGGACTGAAGCTTTCTTT